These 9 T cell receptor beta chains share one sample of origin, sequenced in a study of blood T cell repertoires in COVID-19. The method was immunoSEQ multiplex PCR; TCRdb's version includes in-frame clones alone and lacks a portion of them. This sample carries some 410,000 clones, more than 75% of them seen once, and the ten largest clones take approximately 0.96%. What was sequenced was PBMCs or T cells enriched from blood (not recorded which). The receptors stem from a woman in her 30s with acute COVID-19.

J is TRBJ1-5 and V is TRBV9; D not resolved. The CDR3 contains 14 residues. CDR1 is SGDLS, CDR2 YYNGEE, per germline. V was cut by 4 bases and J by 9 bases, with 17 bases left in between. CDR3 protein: CASSPTPGVGPQHF. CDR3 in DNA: TGTGCCAGCAGCCCAACACCCGGGGTAGGGCCCCAGCATTTT.

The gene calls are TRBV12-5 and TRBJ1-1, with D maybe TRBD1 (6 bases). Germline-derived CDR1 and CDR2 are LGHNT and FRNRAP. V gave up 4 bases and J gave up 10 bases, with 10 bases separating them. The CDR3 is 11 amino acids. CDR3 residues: CASGSGRGAFF. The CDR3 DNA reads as TGTGCTAGTGGTTCGGGCAGGGGAGCTTTCTTT.

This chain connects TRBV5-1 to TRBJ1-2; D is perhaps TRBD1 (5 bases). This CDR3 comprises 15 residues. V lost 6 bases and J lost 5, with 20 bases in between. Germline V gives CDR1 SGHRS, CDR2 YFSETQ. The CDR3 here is CASTLTGGGNYGYTF. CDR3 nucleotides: TGCGCCAGCACCCTAACGGGCGGGGGTAATTATGGCTACACCTTC.

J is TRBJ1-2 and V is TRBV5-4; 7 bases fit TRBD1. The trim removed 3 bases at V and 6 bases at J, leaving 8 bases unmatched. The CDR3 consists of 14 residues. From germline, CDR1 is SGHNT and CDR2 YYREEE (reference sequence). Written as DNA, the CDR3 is TGTGCCAGCAGCTCACAGGGGATTCTTGATGGCTACACCTTC. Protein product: CASSSQGILDGYTF.

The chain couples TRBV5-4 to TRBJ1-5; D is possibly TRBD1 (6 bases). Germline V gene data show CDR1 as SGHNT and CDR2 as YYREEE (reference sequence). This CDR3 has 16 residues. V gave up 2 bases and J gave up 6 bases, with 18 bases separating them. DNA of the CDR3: TGTGCCAGCAGCTTTTATTACAGGGCCGCTGTTCAGCCCCAGCATTTT. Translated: CASSFYYRAAVQPQHF.

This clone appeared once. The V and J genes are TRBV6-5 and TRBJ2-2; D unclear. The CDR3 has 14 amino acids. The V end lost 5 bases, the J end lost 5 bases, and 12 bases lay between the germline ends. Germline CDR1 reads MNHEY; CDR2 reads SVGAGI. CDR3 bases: TGTGCCAGCAGTACGAAGAGGAAGACCGGGGAGCTGTTTTTT. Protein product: CASSTKRKTGELFF.

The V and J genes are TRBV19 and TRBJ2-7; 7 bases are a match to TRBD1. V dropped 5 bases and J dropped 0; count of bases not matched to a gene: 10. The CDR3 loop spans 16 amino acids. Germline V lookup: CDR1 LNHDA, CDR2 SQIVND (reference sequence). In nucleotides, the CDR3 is TGTGCCAGTAGTCATTTTCAGACAGGGAGCTCCTACGAGCAGTACTTC. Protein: CASSHFQTGSSYEQYF.

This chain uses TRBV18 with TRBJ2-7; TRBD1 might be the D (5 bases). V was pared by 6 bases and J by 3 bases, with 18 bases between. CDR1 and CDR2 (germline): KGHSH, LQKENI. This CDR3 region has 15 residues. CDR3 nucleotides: TGTGCCAGCTCGCCCAGTTTGGGGCGGAACTACGAGCAGTACTTC. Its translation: CASSPSLGRNYEQYF. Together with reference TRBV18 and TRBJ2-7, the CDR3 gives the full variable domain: NAGVMQNPRHLVRRRGQEARLRCSPMKGHSHVYWYRQLPEEGLKFMVYLQKENIIDESGMPKERFSAEFPKEGPSILRIQQVVRGDSAAYFCASSPSLGRNYEQYFGPGTRLTVT.

DNA for the CDR3: TGTGCCAGCAGCCCTATGCGGGGAACAACGTTCTATGGCTACACCTTC. It is translated as CASSPMRGTTFYGYTF. V usage is TRBV3-1 (or the pseudogene TRBV3-2) and J usage is TRBJ1-2, with D unclear. Trimming removed 4 bases from V and 4 bases from J, with 19 bases in between. Germline CDR1 reads LGHDT; CDR2 reads YNNKEL (reference sequence). CDR3 length: 16 residues.